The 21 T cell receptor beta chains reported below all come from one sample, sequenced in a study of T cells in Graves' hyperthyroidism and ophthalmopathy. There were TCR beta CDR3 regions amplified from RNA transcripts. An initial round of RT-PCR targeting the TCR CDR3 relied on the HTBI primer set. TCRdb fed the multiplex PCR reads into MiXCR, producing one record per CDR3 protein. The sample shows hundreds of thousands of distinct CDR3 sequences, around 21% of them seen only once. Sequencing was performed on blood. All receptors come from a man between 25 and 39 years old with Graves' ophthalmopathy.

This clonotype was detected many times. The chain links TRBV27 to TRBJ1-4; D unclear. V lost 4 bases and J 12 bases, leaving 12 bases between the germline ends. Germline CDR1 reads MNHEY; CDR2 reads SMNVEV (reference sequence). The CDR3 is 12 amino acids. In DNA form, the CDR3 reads TGTGCCAGCAGTTCACCCCGGGGTGAACTGTTTTTT. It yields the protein CASSSPRGELFF.

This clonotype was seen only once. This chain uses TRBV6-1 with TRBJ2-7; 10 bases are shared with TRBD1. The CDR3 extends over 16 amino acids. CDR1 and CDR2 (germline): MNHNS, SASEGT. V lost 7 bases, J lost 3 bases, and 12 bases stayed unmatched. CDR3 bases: TGTGCCAGCAAAACTCGACAGGGGGCCCGGCACTACGAGCAGTACTTC. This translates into CASKTRQGARHYEQYF.

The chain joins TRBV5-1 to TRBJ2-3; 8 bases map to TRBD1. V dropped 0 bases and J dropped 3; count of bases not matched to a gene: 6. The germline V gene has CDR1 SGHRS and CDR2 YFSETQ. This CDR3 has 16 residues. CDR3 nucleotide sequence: TGCGCCAGCAGCTTGGCGACAGGGGAGAGGACAGATACGCAGTATTTT. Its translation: CASSLATGERTDTQYF. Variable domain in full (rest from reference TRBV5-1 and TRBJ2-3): KAGVTQTPRYLIKTRGQQVTLSCSPISGHRSVSWYQQTPGQGLQFLFEYFSETQRNKGNFPGRFSGRQFSNSRSEMNVSTLELGDSALYLCASSLATGERTDTQYFGPGTRLTVL.

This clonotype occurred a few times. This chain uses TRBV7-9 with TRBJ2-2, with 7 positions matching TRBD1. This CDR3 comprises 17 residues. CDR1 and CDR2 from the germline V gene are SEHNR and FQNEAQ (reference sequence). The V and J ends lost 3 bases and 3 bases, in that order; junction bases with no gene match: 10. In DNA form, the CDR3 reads TGTGCCAGCAGCTTCGGATTTGCGAGGGGGCACACCGGGGAGCTGTTTTTT. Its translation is CASSFGFARGHTGELFF.

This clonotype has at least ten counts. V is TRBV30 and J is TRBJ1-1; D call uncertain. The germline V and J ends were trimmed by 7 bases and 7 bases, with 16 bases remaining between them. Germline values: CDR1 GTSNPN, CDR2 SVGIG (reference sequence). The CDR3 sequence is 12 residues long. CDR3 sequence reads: CAYRRGRLEAFF. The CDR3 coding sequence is TGTGCCTACCGGAGAGGCCGCCTTGAAGCTTTCTTT. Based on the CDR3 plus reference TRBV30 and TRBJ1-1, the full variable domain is SQTIHQWPATLVQPVGSPLSLECTVEGTSNPNLYWYRQAAGRGLQLLFYSVGIGQISSEVPQNLSASRPQDRQFILSSKKLLLSDSGFYLCAYRRGRLEAFFGQGTRLTVV.

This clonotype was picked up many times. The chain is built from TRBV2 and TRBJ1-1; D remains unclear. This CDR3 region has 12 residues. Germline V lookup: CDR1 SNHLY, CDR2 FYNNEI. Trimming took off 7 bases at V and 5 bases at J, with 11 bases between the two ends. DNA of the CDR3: TGTGCCAGCACCATCGGGTGGACTGAAGCTTTCTTT. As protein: CASTIGWTEAFF. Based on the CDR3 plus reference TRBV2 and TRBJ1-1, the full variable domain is EPEVTQTPSHQVTQMGQEVILRCVPISNHLYFYWYRQILGQKVEFLVSFYNNEISEKSEIFDDQFSVERPDGSNFTLKIRSTKLEDSAMYFCASTIGWTEAFFGQGTRLTVV.

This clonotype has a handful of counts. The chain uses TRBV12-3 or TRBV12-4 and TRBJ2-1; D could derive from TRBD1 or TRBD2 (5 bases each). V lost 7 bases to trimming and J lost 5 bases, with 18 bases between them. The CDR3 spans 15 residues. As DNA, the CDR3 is TGTGCCAGCACCTTGGGACCCTCCGGAAACAATGAGCAGTTCTTC. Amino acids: CASTLGPSGNNEQFF.

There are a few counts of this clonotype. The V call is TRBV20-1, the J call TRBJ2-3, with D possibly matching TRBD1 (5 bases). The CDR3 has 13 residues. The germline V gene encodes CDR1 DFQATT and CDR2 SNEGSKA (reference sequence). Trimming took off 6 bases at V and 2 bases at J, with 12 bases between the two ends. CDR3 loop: CSARQLYTDTQYF. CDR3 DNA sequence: TGCAGTGCAAGACAGCTATACACAGATACGCAGTATTTT.

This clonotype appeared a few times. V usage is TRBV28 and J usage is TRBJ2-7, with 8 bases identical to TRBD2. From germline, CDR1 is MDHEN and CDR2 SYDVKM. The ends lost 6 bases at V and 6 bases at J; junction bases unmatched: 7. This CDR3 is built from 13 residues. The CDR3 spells CASSRGGPSEQYF. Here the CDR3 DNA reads TGTGCCAGCAGCCGGGGGGGTCCCTCCGAGCAGTACTTC.

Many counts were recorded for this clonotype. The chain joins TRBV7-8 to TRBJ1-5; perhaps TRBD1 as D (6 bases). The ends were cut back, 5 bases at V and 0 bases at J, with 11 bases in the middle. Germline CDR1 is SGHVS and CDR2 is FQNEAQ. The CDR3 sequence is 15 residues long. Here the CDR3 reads CASSLDRFSNQPQHF. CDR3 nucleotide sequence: TGTGCCAGCAGCCTGGACAGATTTAGCAATCAGCCCCAGCATTTT.

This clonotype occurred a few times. This chain's CDR3 is CAWTAYGNQPQHF. CDR3 DNA sequence: TGTGCCTGGACAGCTTACGGCAATCAGCCCCAGCATTTT. The chain couples TRBV30 to TRBJ1-5; D is uncertain. Germline CDR1 GTSNPN, CDR2 SVGIG (reference sequence). The CDR3 runs 13 residues. V lost 4 bases, J lost 2 bases, and 9 bases lay in between.

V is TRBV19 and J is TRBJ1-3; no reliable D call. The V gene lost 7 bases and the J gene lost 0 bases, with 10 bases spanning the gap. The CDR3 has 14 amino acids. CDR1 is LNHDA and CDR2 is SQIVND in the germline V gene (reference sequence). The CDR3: CASNSASSGNTIYF. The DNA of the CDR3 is TGTGCCAGTAATTCAGCCTCCTCTGGAAACACCATATATTTT.

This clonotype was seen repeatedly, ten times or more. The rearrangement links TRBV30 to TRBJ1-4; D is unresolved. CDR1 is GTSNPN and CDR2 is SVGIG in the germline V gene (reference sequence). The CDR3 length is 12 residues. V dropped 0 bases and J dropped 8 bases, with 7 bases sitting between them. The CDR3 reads CAWSVVGEKLFF. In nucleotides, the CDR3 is TGTGCCTGGAGTGTAGTGGGGGAAAAACTGTTTTTT.

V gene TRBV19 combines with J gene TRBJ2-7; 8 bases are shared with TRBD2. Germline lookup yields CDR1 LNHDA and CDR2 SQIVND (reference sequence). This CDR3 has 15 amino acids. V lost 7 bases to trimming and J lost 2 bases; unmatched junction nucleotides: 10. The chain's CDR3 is CASKASGSVTYEQYF. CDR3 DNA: TGTGCCAGTAAGGCGAGCGGGAGCGTGACCTACGAGCAGTACTTC.

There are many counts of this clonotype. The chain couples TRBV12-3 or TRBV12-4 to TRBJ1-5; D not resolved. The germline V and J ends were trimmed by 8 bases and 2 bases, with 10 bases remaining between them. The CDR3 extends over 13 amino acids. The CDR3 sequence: CASGPQGNQPQHF. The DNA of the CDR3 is TGTGCCAGCGGTCCCCAAGGCAATCAGCCCCAGCATTTT.

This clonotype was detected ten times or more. Here the CDR3 reads CAIGPGITNTEAFF. Written as DNA, the CDR3 is TGTGCCATCGGGCCGGGGATCACGAACACTGAAGCTTTCTTT. The V and J genes are TRBV10-3 and TRBJ1-1; D gene uncertain. The CDR3 length is 14 residues. Trimming stripped 8 bases from V and 1 base from J, with 14 bases between. The germline V gene has CDR1 ENHRY and CDR2 SYGVKD.

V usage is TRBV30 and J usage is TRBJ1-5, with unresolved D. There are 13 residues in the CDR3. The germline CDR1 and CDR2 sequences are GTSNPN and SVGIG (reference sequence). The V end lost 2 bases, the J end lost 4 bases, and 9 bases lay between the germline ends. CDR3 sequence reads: CAWSISLNQPQHF. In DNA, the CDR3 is TGTGCCTGGAGTATCAGTCTGAATCAGCCCCAGCATTTT.

The CDR3, as DNA: TGCAGCGTTGGCCAGCGGGGGGGTGTAAAGCAGTACTTC. As protein: CSVGQRGGVKQYF. The V gene is TRBV29-1, the J gene TRBJ2-7; TRBD2 matches at 10 bases. Unmatched junction bases numbered 8, after V lost 4 bases and J lost 8 bases. The CDR3 runs 13 residues. The germline V gene has CDR1 SQVTM and CDR2 ANQGSEA.

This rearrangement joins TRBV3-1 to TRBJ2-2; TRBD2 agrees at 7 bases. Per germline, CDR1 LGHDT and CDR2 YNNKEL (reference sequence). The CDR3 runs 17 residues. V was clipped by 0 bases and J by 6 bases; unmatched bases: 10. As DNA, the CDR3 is TGTGCCAGCAGCCAAGAAAGCGCGGGAGAGGAAGCCGGGGAGCTGTTTTTT. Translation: CASSQESAGEEAGELFF.

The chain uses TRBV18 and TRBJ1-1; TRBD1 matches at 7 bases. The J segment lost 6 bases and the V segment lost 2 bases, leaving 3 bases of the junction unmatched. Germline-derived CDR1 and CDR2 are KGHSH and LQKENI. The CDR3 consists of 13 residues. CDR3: CASSPETGPEAFF. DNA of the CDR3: TGTGCCAGCTCACCAGAGACAGGGCCTGAAGCTTTCTTT.

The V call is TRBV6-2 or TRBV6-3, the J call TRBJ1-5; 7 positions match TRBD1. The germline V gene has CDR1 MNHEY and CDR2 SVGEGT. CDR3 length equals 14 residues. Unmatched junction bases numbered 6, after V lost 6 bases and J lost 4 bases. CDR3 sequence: CASSHDRENQPQHF. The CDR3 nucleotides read TGTGCCAGCAGCCATGACAGGGAGAATCAGCCCCAGCATTTT.